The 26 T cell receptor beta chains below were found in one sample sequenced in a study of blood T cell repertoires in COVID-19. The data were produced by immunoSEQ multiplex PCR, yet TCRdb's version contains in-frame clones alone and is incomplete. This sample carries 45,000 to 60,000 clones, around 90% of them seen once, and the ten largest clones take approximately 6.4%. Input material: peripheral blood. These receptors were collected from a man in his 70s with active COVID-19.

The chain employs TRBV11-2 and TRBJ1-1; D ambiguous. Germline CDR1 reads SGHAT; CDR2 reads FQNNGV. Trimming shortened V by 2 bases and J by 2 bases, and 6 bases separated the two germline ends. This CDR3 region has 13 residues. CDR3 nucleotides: TGTGCCAGCAGCTTAAAGAGAAACACTGAAGCTTTCTTT. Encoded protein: CASSLKRNTEAFF.

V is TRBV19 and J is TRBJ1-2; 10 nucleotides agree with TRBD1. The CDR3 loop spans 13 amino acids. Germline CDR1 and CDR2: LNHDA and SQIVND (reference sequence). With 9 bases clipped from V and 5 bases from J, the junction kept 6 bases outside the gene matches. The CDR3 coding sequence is TGTGCCAGACGGGACAGGGGTCCTTATGGCTACACCTTC. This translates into CARRDRGPYGYTF.

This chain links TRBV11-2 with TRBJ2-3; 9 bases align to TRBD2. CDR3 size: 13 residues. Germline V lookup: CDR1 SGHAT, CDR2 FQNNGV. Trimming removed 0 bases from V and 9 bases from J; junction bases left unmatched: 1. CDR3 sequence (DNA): TGTGCCAGCAGCTTAGAGCGGGAGGGAACGCAGTATTTT. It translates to CASSLEREGTQYF. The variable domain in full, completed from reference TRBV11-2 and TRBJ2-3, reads EAGVAQSPRYKIIEKRQSVAFWCNPISGHATLYWYQQILGQGPKLLIQFQNNGVVDDSQLPKDRFSAERLKGVDSTLKIQPAKLEDSAVYLCASSLEREGTQYFGPGTRLTVL.

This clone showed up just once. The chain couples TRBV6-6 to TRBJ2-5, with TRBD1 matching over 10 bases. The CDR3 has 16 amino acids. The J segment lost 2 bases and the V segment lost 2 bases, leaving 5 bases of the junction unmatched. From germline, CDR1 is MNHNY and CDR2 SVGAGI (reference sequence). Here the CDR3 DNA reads TGTGCCAGCAGTTACAGGGGACAGGGGACTCAAGAGACCCAGTACTTC. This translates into CASSYRGQGTQETQYF.

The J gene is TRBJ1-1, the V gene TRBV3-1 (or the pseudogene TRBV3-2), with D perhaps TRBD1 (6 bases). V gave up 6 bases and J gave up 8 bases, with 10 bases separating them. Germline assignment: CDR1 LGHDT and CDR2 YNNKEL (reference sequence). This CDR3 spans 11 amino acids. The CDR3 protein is CASSLGTEAFF. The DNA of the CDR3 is TGTGCCAGCAGTCTCGGGACAGAAGCTTTCTTT.

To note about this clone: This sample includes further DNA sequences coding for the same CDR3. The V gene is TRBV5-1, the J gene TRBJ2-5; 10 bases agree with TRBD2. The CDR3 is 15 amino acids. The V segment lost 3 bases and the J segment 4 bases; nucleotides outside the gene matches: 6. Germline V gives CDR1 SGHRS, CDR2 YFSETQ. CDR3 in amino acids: CASSSSGGATETQYF. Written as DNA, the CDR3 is TGCGCCAGCAGCTCAAGCGGGGGGGCAACAGAGACCCAGTACTTC.

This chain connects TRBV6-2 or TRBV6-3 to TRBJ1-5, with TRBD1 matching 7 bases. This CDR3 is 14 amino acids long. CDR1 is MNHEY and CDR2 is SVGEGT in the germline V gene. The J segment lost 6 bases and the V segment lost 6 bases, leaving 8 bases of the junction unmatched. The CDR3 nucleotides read TGTGCCAGCAGCCGAGACAGGGACCGTCAGCCCCAGCATTTT. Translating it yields CASSRDRDRQPQHF.

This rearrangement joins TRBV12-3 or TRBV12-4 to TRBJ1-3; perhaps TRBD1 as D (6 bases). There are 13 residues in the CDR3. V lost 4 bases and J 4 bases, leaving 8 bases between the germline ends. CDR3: CASSWTAGNTIYF. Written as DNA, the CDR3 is TGTGCCAGCAGTTGGACAGCAGGAAACACCATATATTTT.

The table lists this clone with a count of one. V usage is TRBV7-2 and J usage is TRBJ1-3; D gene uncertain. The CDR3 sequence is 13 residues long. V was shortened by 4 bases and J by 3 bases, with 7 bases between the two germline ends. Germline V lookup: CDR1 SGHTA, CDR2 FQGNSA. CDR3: CASSSFYGNTIYF. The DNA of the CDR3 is TGTGCCAGCAGCTCTTTCTATGGAAACACCATATATTTT.

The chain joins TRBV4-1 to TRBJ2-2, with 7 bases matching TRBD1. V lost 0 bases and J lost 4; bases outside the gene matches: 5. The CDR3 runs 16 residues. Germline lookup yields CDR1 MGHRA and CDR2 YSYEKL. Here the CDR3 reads CASSQEGQPLTGELFF. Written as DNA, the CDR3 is TGCGCCAGCAGCCAAGAGGGACAGCCCCTCACCGGGGAGCTGTTTTTT.

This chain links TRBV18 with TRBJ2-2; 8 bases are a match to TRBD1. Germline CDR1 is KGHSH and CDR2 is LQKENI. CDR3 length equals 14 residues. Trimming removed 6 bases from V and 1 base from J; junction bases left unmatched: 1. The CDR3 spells CASSGTGNTGELFF. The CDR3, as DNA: TGTGCCAGCTCGGGGACAGGGAACACCGGGGAGCTGTTTTTT. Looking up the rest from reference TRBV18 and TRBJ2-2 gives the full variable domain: NAGVMQNPRHLVRRRGQEARLRCSPMKGHSHVYWYRQLPEEGLKFMVYLQKENIIDESGMPKERFSAEFPKEGPSILRIQQVVRGDSAAYFCASSGTGNTGELFFGEGSRLTVL.

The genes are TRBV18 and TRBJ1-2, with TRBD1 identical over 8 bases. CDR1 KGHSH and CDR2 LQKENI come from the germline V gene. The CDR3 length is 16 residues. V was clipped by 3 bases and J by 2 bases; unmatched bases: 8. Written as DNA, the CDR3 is TGTGCCAGCTCACCTGAGGGACAGGCCACCAACTATGGCTACACCTTC. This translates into CASSPEGQATNYGYTF.

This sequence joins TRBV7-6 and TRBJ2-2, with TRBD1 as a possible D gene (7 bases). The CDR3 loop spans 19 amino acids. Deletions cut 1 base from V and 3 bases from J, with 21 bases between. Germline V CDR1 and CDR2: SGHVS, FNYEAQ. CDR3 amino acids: CASSLVPVQGGDYTGELFF. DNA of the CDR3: TGTGCCAGCAGCTTAGTACCCGTTCAGGGGGGCGATTACACCGGGGAGCTGTTTTTT. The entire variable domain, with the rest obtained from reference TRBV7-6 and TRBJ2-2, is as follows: GAGVSQSPRYKVTKRGQDVALRCDPISGHVSLYWYRQALGQGPEFLTYFNYEAQQDKSGLPNDRFSAERPEGSISTLTIQRTEQRDSAMYRCASSLVPVQGGDYTGELFFGEGSRLTVL.

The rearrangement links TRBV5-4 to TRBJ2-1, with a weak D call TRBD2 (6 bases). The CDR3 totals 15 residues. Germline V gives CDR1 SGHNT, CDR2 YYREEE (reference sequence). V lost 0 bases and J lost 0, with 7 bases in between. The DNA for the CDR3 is TGTGCCAGCAGCTTGGGGGAGGCCTCCTACAATGAGCAGTTCTTC. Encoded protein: CASSLGEASYNEQFF.

The CDR3: CSVLAQSYSYEQYF. The CDR3 coding sequence is TGCAGCGTCCTAGCGCAATCCTACTCCTACGAGCAGTACTTC. This chain links TRBV29-1 with TRBJ2-7, with a possible D match to TRBD2 (6 bases). The germline gives CDR1 SQVTM, CDR2 ANQGSEA. With 6 bases removed from V and 0 bases from J, the gap between germline ends came to 15 bases. CDR3 size: 14 residues.

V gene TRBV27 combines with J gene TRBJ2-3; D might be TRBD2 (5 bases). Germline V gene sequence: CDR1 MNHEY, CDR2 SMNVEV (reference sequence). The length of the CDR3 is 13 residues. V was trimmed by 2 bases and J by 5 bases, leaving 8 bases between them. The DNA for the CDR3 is TGTGCCAGCAGTTTAAACGGGGAAGATACGCAGTATTTT. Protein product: CASSLNGEDTQYF.

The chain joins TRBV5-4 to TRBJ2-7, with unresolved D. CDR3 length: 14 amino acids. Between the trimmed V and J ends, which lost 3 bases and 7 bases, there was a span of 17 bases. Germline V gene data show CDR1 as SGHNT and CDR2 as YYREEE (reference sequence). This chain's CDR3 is CASSSGVTNDEQYF. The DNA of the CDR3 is TGTGCCAGCAGCTCTGGAGTAACTAATGATGAGCAGTACTTC.

The CDR3 DNA reads as TGTGCCAGCAGCTTGGACGCAGGGCGGACTGAAGCTTTCTTT. It specifies CASSLDAGRTEAFF. The rearrangement uses TRBV5-5 and TRBJ1-1; perhaps TRBD1 as D (5 bases). Trimming removed 0 bases at V and 5 bases at J, with 11 bases between. Germline values: CDR1 SGHKS, CDR2 YYEKEE (reference sequence). The CDR3 has 14 amino acids.

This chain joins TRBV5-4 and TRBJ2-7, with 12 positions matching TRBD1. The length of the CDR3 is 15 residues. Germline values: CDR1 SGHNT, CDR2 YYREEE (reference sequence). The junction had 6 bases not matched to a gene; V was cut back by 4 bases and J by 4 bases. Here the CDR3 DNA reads TGTGCCAGCAGCAGGGACAGGGGGCGAGCTTACGAGCAGTACTTC. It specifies CASSRDRGRAYEQYF.

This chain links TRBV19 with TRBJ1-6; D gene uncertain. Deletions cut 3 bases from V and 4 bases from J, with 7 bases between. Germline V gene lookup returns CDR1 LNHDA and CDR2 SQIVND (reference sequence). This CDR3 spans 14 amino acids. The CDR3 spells CASSIEGYNSPLHF. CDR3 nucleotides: TGTGCCAGTAGTATTGAGGGATATAATTCACCCCTCCACTTT.

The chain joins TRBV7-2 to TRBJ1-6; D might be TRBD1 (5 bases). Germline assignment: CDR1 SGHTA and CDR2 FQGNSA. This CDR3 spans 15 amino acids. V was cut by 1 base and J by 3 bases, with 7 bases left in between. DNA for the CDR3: TGTGCCAGCAGCTTAGAGGGGTACTATAATTCACCCCTCCACTTT. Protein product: CASSLEGYYNSPLHF. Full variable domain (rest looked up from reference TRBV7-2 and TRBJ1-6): GAGVSQSPSNKVTEKGKDVELRCDPISGHTALYWYRQSLGQGLEFLIYFQGNSAPDKSGLPSDRFSAERTGGSVSTLTIQRTQQEDSAVYLCASSLEGYYNSPLHFGNGTRLTVT.

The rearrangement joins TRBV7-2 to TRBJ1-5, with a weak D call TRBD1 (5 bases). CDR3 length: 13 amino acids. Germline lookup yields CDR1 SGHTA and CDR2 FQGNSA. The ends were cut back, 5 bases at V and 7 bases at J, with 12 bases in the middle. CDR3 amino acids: CASSPQGAQPQHF. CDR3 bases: TGTGCCAGCAGCCCCCAAGGGGCCCAGCCCCAGCATTTT.

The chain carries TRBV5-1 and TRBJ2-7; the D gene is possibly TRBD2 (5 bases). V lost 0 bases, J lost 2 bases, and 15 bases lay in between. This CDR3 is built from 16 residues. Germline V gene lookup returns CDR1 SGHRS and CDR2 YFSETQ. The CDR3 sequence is CASSLAQADSPYEQYF. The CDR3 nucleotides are TGCGCCAGCAGCTTGGCCCAAGCGGATAGTCCCTACGAGCAGTACTTC. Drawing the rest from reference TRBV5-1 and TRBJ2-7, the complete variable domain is KAGVTQTPRYLIKTRGQQVTLSCSPISGHRSVSWYQQTPGQGLQFLFEYFSETQRNKGNFPGRFSGRQFSNSRSEMNVSTLELGDSALYLCASSLAQADSPYEQYFGPGTRLTVT.

The CDR3 here is CASSLGRSLSTDTQYF. DNA of the CDR3: TGTGCCAGCAGCTTAGGACGGAGCCTTAGCACAGATACGCAGTATTTT. The rearrangement uses TRBV11-2 and TRBJ2-3; D is uncertain. This CDR3 has 16 amino acids. Trimming cost V 1 base and J 0 bases, with 11 bases left between them. CDR1 SGHAT and CDR2 FQNNGV come from the germline V gene.

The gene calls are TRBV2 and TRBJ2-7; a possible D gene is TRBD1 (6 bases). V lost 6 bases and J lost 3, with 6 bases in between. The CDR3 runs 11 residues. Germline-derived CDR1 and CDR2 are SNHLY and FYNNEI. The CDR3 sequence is CASSRGYEQYF. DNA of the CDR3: TGTGCCAGCAGCAGGGGCTACGAGCAGTACTTC.

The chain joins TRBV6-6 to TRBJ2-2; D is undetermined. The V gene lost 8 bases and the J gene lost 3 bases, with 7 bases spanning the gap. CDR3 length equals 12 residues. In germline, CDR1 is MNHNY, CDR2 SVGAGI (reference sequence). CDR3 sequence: CASWRDTGELFF. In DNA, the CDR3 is TGTGCCAGCTGGAGAGACACCGGGGAGCTGTTTTTT.